One and the same sample provided the 11 T cell receptor beta chains below, sequenced in a study of Ad26.COV2.S vaccination and SARS-CoV-2 variants. The treatment here: around 19 received Ad26.COV2.S at low or high dose, single or two shots; several received placebo; per-sample allocation not given. Specimens were obtained on day 63 following the first vaccine or placebo injection. The repertoire was sequenced with immunoSEQ multiplex PCR; TCRdb's copy has only in-frame clones and lacks some. The data contain about 350,000 clones, less than 90% of them singletons. The material was peripheral blood, obtained in a trial of Ad26.COV2.S vaccine versus placebo. The receptors were gathered from a person aged 18-60 years who received the Ad26.COV2.S COVID-19 vaccine or a placebo.

This clone is a singleton in its sample. V and J are TRBV6-2 or TRBV6-3 and TRBJ1-6; D is undetermined. The CDR3 runs 11 residues. Germline V lookup: CDR1 MNHEY, CDR2 SVGEGT. V lost 6 bases, J lost 14 bases, and 11 bases lay in between. The DNA for the CDR3 is TGTGCCAGCAGCTTTCACGGAGCCCTCCACTTT. Protein: CASSFHGALHF.

The V and J genes are TRBV5-1 and TRBJ1-3; TRBD1 aligns across 11 bases. The CDR3 loop spans 15 amino acids. CDR1 is SGHRS and CDR2 is YFSETQ in the germline V gene. V shed 4 bases, J shed 7 bases, and the junction held 7 bases outside the gene matches. CDR3: CASSLGQGDPNTIYF. In nucleotides, the CDR3 is TGCGCCAGCAGCCTGGGACAGGGGGACCCGAACACCATATATTTT.

This clone was detected once. The CDR3 reads CASSTRDPQETQYF. The CDR3 DNA follows: TGTGCCAGCAGTACCCGGGACCCGCAAGAGACCCAGTACTTC. The chain has TRBV27 and TRBJ2-5, with D tentatively TRBD1 or TRBD2 (5 bases each). This CDR3 has 14 residues. V was pared by 5 bases and J by 2 bases, with 12 bases between. CDR1 is MNHEY and CDR2 is SMNVEV in the germline V gene (reference sequence).

The V gene is TRBV10-3, the J gene TRBJ2-7; tentative D call: TRBD2 (5 bases). Germline CDR1 ENHRY, CDR2 SYGVKD. The CDR3 is 13 amino acids. V was cut by 3 bases and J by 2 bases, with 8 bases left in between. CDR3 in amino acids: CAISEGLTYEQYF. CDR3 bases: TGTGCCATCAGTGAAGGACTCACCTACGAGCAGTACTTC.

This clone turned up a few times. This chain joins TRBV28 and TRBJ2-1; TRBD2 might be the D (6 bases). Trimming removed 7 bases from V and 10 bases from J, with 23 bases in between. Per the germline V gene, CDR1 is MDHEN and CDR2 is SYDVKM. The CDR3 covers 15 residues. The CDR3 loop is CASTPWGTPVREQFF. The CDR3 bases are TGTGCCAGCACCCCATGGGGGACTCCTGTTCGGGAGCAGTTCTTC.

The sample holds one count of this clone. The chain carries TRBV7-9 and TRBJ2-7, with D perhaps being TRBD1 or TRBD2 (6 bases each). Germline V gene sequence: CDR1 SEHNR, CDR2 FQNEAQ (reference sequence). The V gene lost 4 bases and the J gene lost 6 bases, with 10 bases spanning the gap. The CDR3 has 12 amino acids. Here the CDR3 reads CASSSRGREQYF. The CDR3 coding sequence is TGTGCCAGCAGCTCTCGGGGGCGCGAGCAGTACTTC.

Here the CDR3 reads CASSSSGSKGNEQFF. In DNA, the CDR3 is TGTGCCAGCAGCTCTTCCGGGTCGAAGGGAAATGAGCAGTTCTTC. The chain uses TRBV9 and TRBJ2-1; D gene uncertain. The CDR3 consists of 15 residues. Germline CDR1 SGDLS, CDR2 YYNGEE. The V and J ends lost 4 bases and 7 bases respectively, with 18 bases between them.

This chain joins TRBV24-1 and TRBJ2-5; 7 nucleotides agree with TRBD1. The CDR3 covers 14 residues. Germline CDR1 and CDR2: KGHDR and SFDVKD. The J segment lost 5 bases and the V segment lost 6 bases, leaving 8 bases of the junction unmatched. The CDR3 is CATSPWDSGETQYF. CDR3 coding DNA: TGTGCCACCAGTCCCTGGGACAGTGGGGAGACCCAGTACTTC.

This clone was seen a single time. This chain connects TRBV5-1 to TRBJ1-1, with 7 bases aligning to TRBD1. After removal of 4 bases from V and 6 bases from J, the junction contained 12 bases not matched to a gene. The CDR3 spans 15 residues. Germline CDR1 reads SGHRS; CDR2 reads YFSETQ. CDR3 bases: TGCGCCAGCAGCCCCCGACAGGGCAGTAACGCTGAAGCTTTCTTT. This translates into CASSPRQGSNAEAFF.

The sample holds one count of this clone. The gene calls are TRBV6-1 and TRBJ1-5; no firm D call. Trimming removed 2 bases at V and 1 base at J, with 9 bases between. The CDR3 is 15 residues long. Germline-derived CDR1 and CDR2 are MNHNS and SASEGT. The CDR3 region has the DNA TGTGCCAGCAGTGAATATCTGCAGAGCAATCAGCCCCAGCATTTT. Its translation: CASSEYLQSNQPQHF.

The chain joins TRBV18 to TRBJ1-1; no firm D call. Looked up from germline, CDR1 is KGHSH and CDR2 is LQKENI. The V gene lost 1 base and the J gene lost 1 base, with 7 bases spanning the gap. This CDR3 has 14 residues. The CDR3 region has the DNA TGTGCCAGCTCACCACAGGTACAGAACACTGAAGCTTTCTTT. It translates to CASSPQVQNTEAFF.